Each of the 32 T cell receptor beta chains below was sequenced from the same sample in a study of shared clonotypes between healthy human individuals. It was CD45RO-negative cells, positively selected for CCR7, that made up naive CD8 cells, with terminally differentiated effector memory CD45RA+ cells excluded. The protocol was immunoSEQ multiplex PCR, while the TCRdb copy is restricted to in-frame clones and leaves out a portion. The sample records a few hundred thousand clones, around 95% being singletons. Input material: naive CD8+ T cells sorted from blood. These receptors were obtained from a woman in her twenties or thirties in good health.

The J gene is TRBJ1-3, the V gene TRBV28; possible D gene TRBD1, 6 bases. Trimming removed 5 bases from V and 8 bases from J, with 13 bases in between. Germline V lookup: CDR1 MDHEN, CDR2 SYDVKM. There are 13 residues in the CDR3. In nucleotides, the CDR3 is TGTGCCAGCAGTACACCAGGGGAGCACACCATATATTTT. Protein sequence: CASSTPGEHTIYF.

This chain connects TRBV7-9 to TRBJ2-5; D is perhaps TRBD2 (6 bases). This CDR3 has 16 residues. Germline V CDR1 and CDR2: SEHNR, FQNEAQ (reference sequence). V was trimmed by 5 bases and J by 0 bases, leaving 16 bases between them. The CDR3 nucleotides read TGTGCCAGCAGCCCACCCATCGGGACTTACCAAGAGACCCAGTACTTC. Translating it yields CASSPPIGTYQETQYF.

The chain couples TRBV28 to TRBJ2-7; the match to TRBD2 covers 14 bases. With 5 bases clipped from V and 5 bases from J, the junction kept 5 bases outside the gene matches. The CDR3 runs to 15 residues. Germline-derived CDR1 and CDR2 are MDHEN and SYDVKM. CDR3 in amino acids: CASSRVGLAGDEQYF. CDR3 DNA sequence: TGTGCCAGCAGTCGCGTGGGACTAGCGGGAGACGAGCAGTACTTC.

This clone was found once. The gene calls are TRBV4-2 and TRBJ2-7; D is undetermined. The germline gives CDR1 LGHNA, CDR2 YNFKEQ. The CDR3 runs to 12 residues. V was clipped by 1 base and J by 6 bases, with 7 bases between them. The CDR3 reads CASSQAPGEQYF. The CDR3 DNA reads TGTGCCAGCAGCCAAGCCCCCGGCGAGCAGTACTTC.

This chain joins TRBV7-8 and TRBJ2-7, with D possibly being TRBD1 (5 bases). Deletions cut 3 bases from V and 3 bases from J, with 18 bases between. Germline V lookup: CDR1 SGHVS, CDR2 FQNEAQ. CDR3 size: 16 residues. The CDR3 sequence is CASSFEERQNHYEQYF. CDR3 DNA sequence: TGTGCCAGCAGCTTCGAGGAGAGACAGAATCACTACGAGCAGTACTTC.

Of note for this clone: The final CDR3 position lacks the conserved phenylalanine or tryptophan, pointing to a likely read error. DNA for the CDR3: TGTGCCAGCGAAGACCGGGACAGGGCTTATGGCTACACCCTC. Encoded protein: CASEDRDRAYGYTL. The chain carries TRBV2 and TRBJ1-2; 9 bases match TRBD1. The CDR3 contains 14 residues. In germline, CDR1 is SNHLY, CDR2 FYNNEI. V lost 8 bases to trimming and J lost 5 bases; unmatched junction nucleotides: 9.

The CDR3: CASSYSRAYEQYF. In DNA form, the CDR3 reads TGTGCCAGCAGTTACTCGAGGGCATACGAGCAGTACTTC. The chain has TRBV6-5 and TRBJ2-5, with D possibly being TRBD2 (5 bases). The last part of the DNA fits TRBJ2-7 better; the J call may be wrong. Germline V gene lookup returns CDR1 MNHEY and CDR2 SVGAGI. This CDR3 is built from 13 residues.

This clone was detected once. Here the CDR3 reads CASSNGAIGGYTF. DNA for the CDR3: TGTGCCAGCAGCAACGGGGCCATTGGTGGCTACACCTTC. V is TRBV7-9 and J is TRBJ1-2; possible D gene TRBD1, 5 bases. Germline V gives CDR1 SEHNR, CDR2 FQNEAQ (reference sequence). The CDR3 totals 13 residues. V was clipped by 5 bases and J by 7 bases, with 14 bases between them.

The CDR3 sequence is CASKSSAGYEKLFF. The CDR3 region has the DNA TGTGCCAGCAAATCGAGCGCAGGTTACGAAAAACTGTTTTTT. The chain joins TRBV27 to TRBJ1-4, with D uncertain. This CDR3 comprises 14 residues. The V and J ends lost 7 bases and 8 bases respectively, with 17 bases between them. Germline V CDR1 and CDR2: MNHEY, SMNVEV (reference sequence).

J is TRBJ2-5 and V is TRBV10-3, with 9 bases fitting TRBD1. Germline V gene sequence: CDR1 ENHRY, CDR2 SYGVKD. With V trimmed by 3 bases and J by 1 base, 3 bases remained unmatched. The CDR3 contains 15 residues. The DNA for the CDR3 is TGTGCCATCAGTGAAGGGACAGGGATCCAAGAGACCCAGTACTTC. Residues: CAISEGTGIQETQYF.

V is TRBV7-8 and J is TRBJ2-1; D unclear. Trimming left V 5 bases short and J 5 bases short, with 16 bases between. The germline gives CDR1 SGHVS, CDR2 FQNEAQ. There are 15 residues in the CDR3. CDR3 region: CASSTGLIGHNEQFF. The CDR3 DNA reads TGTGCCAGCAGCACCGGTCTCATTGGGCACAATGAGCAGTTCTTC.

The chain has TRBV2 and TRBJ1-1; maybe TRBD1 (5 bases). The CDR3 runs 14 residues. V shed 9 bases and J shed 1 base, with 15 bases lying between them. Germline V gene sequence: CDR1 SNHLY, CDR2 FYNNEI. CDR3 amino acids: CARSGGGSNTEAFF. DNA of the CDR3: TGTGCCAGATCGGGTGGGGGTTCGAACACTGAAGCTTTCTTT.

The chain couples TRBV2 to TRBJ1-2, with 7 positions matching TRBD1. Germline V gene sequence: CDR1 SNHLY, CDR2 FYNNEI. Trimming took 4 bases from V and 5 from J; bases not matched to a gene: 10. The CDR3 loop spans 15 amino acids. CDR3 in DNA: TGTGCCAGCAGTGGGAATCTAGACAGGGCTTATGGCTACACCTTC. Its translation: CASSGNLDRAYGYTF.

Turning to this clone: At one of its ends the junction is not consistent with the germline gene, which may arise from a read error. The chain couples TRBV28 to TRBJ2-4; the match to TRBD2 covers 7 bases. CDR3 length: 12 amino acids. The germline gives CDR1 MDHEN, CDR2 SYDVKM. The CDR3 loop reads CASTKGGEEGNF. CDR3 DNA sequence: TGTGCCAGCACCAAGGGAGGGGAGGAAGGGAACTTC.

V is TRBV6-1 and J is TRBJ1-1; 7 nucleotides line up with TRBD1. The CDR3 loop spans 13 amino acids. V trimming: 8 bases; J trimming: 4 bases; junction bases outside the gene matches: 7. Germline V gene data show CDR1 as MNHNS and CDR2 as SASEGT. The CDR3 loop reads CASFTGDPTEAFF. In DNA form, the CDR3 reads TGTGCCAGCTTTACAGGGGATCCCACTGAAGCTTTCTTT.

This chain links TRBV13 with TRBJ1-2; no clear D. The V end was cut by 0 bases, the J end by 8 bases, with 4 bases between. The germline gives CDR1 PRHDT, CDR2 FYEKMQ (reference sequence). This CDR3 is 11 amino acids long. The CDR3 DNA is TGTGCCAGCAGCTTAGGCCCCGGCTACACCTTC. Its translation: CASSLGPGYTF.

The CDR3 sequence: CASRTGQNTGELFF. The DNA of the CDR3 is TGCGCCAGCAGGACAGGGCAAAACACCGGGGAGCTGTTTTTT. V gene TRBV4-1 combines with J gene TRBJ2-2; TRBD1 matches 7 bases. Germline CDR1 and CDR2: MGHRA and YSYEKL. The CDR3 loop spans 14 amino acids. With 6 bases clipped from V and 2 bases from J, the junction kept 3 bases outside the gene matches.

V and J are TRBV4-2 and TRBJ2-2, with a weak D call TRBD1 (6 bases). CDR3 length: 15 residues. Deletions cut 4 bases from V and 0 bases from J, with 9 bases between. Germline V gives CDR1 LGHNA, CDR2 YNFKEQ. Here the CDR3 DNA reads TGTGCCAGCAGCCCGGGACAAACGAACACCGGGGAGCTGTTTTTT. Encoded protein: CASSPGQTNTGELFF.

The chain is built from TRBV27 and TRBJ2-7; 10 positions agree with TRBD1. Germline CDR1 and CDR2: MNHEY and SMNVEV (reference sequence). This CDR3 contains 15 residues. V shed 0 bases and J 5 bases; nucleotides not matched to a gene: 4. The CDR3 DNA sequence: TGTGCCAGCAGTTTATCCGGGACAGGGGTTGACGAGCAGTACTTC. Protein sequence: CASSLSGTGVDEQYF.

V gene TRBV6-4 combines with J gene TRBJ1-4, with D hard to call. V dropped 7 bases and J dropped 3 bases, with 12 bases sitting between them. The CDR3 has 14 amino acids. From germline, CDR1 is MRHNA and CDR2 SNTAGT. CDR3 loop: CASTLTFSNEKLFF. The CDR3 region has the DNA TGTGCCAGCACTCTAACTTTCTCTAATGAAAAACTGTTTTTT.

The chain carries TRBV28 and TRBJ1-2; TRBD1 agrees at 7 bases. Unmatched junction bases numbered 4, after V lost 5 bases and J lost 1 base. Germline CDR1 reads MDHEN; CDR2 reads SYDVKM. This CDR3 has 14 residues. For the CDR3, the DNA is TGTGCCAGCAGTCTCGACAGGGATAACTATGGCTACACCTTC. This codes for CASSLDRDNYGYTF.

The rearrangement joins TRBV10-3 to TRBJ2-1; weak D call: TRBD2 (6 bases). Germline V gene data show CDR1 as ENHRY and CDR2 as SYGVKD. Trimming stripped 10 bases from V and 6 bases from J, with 10 bases between. This CDR3 contains 11 residues. CDR3 sequence (DNA): TGTGCCACGTCCGGGGGCAATGAGCAGTTCTTC. This translates into CATSGGNEQFF.

CDR3 nucleotides: TGCGCCAGCAGCATGGACACCACCTCGAACACTGAAGCTTTCTTT. Protein sequence: CASSMDTTSNTEAFF. The rearrangement joins TRBV5-1 to TRBJ1-1; possibly TRBD1 for D (5 bases). Germline V gene data show CDR1 as SGHRS and CDR2 as YFSETQ. The CDR3 contains 15 residues. V was trimmed by 4 bases and J by 1 base, leaving 14 bases between them.

The rearrangement links TRBV13 to TRBJ2-1; TRBD2 matches 8 bases. CDR1 PRHDT and CDR2 FYEKMQ come from the germline V gene (reference sequence). The CDR3 runs 16 residues. Germline trimming cut 5 bases from V and 12 bases from J; bases unmatched to any gene: 18. The chain's CDR3 is CASSPVIPPTSVGQFF. CDR3 in DNA: TGTGCCAGCAGCCCCGTTATACCCCCGACTAGCGTTGGGCAGTTCTTC.

The chain has TRBV7-2 and TRBJ1-4; D ambiguous. V shed 4 bases and J shed 8 bases, with 20 bases lying between them. Germline V gives CDR1 SGHTA, CDR2 FQGNSA. The CDR3 runs to 16 residues. For the CDR3, the DNA is TGTGCCAGCAGCTCCTGGCGTGCCGGAACTAGGGAAAAACTGTTTTTT. It is translated as CASSSWRAGTREKLFF.

This chain connects TRBV5-1 to TRBJ2-7; D might be TRBD1 (5 bases). The ends were cut back, 3 bases at V and 1 base at J, with 8 bases in the middle. From germline, CDR1 is SGHRS and CDR2 YFSETQ. This CDR3 contains 13 residues. CDR3 amino acids: CASSSRVSYEQYF. CDR3 DNA sequence: TGCGCCAGCAGCTCCAGGGTGTCCTACGAGCAGTACTTC. The variable domain in full, completed from reference TRBV5-1 and TRBJ2-7, reads KAGVTQTPRYLIKTRGQQVTLSCSPISGHRSVSWYQQTPGQGLQFLFEYFSETQRNKGNFPGRFSGRQFSNSRSEMNVSTLELGDSALYLCASSSRVSYEQYFGPGTRLTVT.

The chain links TRBV5-6 to TRBJ2-3, with 14 bases lining up with TRBD2. Germline loops: CDR1 SGHDT, CDR2 YYEEEE. This CDR3 is built from 16 residues. The J segment lost 7 bases and the V segment lost 1 base, leaving 5 bases of the junction unmatched. The CDR3 region has the DNA TGTGCCAGCAGCTTGTGGGGGACTAGCGGGAGAAATACGCAGTATTTT. This codes for CASSLWGTSGRNTQYF.

V is TRBV4-2 and J is TRBJ2-1, with TRBD2 identical over 9 bases. This CDR3 contains 17 residues. V gave up 0 bases and J gave up 7 bases; unmatched junction bases: 10. The germline CDR1 and CDR2 sequences are LGHNA and YNFKEQ. The CDR3 reads CASSQEGVAGVVNEQFF. In nucleotides, the CDR3 is TGTGCCAGCAGCCAAGAAGGGGTAGCGGGAGTAGTTAATGAGCAGTTCTTC.

The rearrangement joins TRBV28 to TRBJ2-7; 8 bases map to TRBD1. Trimming took 2 bases from V and 3 from J; bases not matched to a gene: 9. The CDR3 is made up of 16 amino acids. Germline V gene data show CDR1 as MDHEN and CDR2 as SYDVKM. The CDR3, as DNA: TGTGCCAGCAGTTTACCTCCGGGACAGGTCCACTACGAGCAGTACTTC. It yields the protein CASSLPPGQVHYEQYF.

This CDR3 reads CARSCRLCTTRSNQPQHF. The CDR3 nucleotides are TGTGCCAGAAGCTGCCGCTTGTGTACAACCCGTAGCAATCAGCCCCAGCATTTT. The J gene is TRBJ1-5, the V gene TRBV5-3; D remains unclear. TRBV5-3 is annotated as an ORF whose role is uncertain. The ends were cut back, 3 bases at V and 0 bases at J, with 19 bases in the middle. The CDR3 is 18 residues long.

The DNA of the CDR3 is TGTGCCAGCAGCGAGGGAGGGGCTAGCGGATACAATGAGCAGTTCTTC. Its protein is CASSEGGASGYNEQFF. The V call is TRBV9, the J call TRBJ2-1; 7 nucleotides line up with TRBD2. The germline V gene encodes CDR1 SGDLS and CDR2 YYNGEE. This CDR3 spans 16 amino acids. Trimming at V came to 3 bases and at J to 4 bases, leaving 10 bases not matched to a gene.

This clone was seen a single time. The chain joins TRBV7-9 to TRBJ2-2; D remains ambiguous. Per germline, CDR1 SEHNR and CDR2 FQNEAQ (reference sequence). The CDR3 is made up of 16 amino acids. The V and J ends lost 3 bases and 0 bases respectively, with 11 bases between them. This CDR3 is CASSFTNGANTGELFF. The CDR3 coding sequence is TGTGCCAGCAGCTTTACCAATGGAGCGAACACCGGGGAGCTGTTTTTT.